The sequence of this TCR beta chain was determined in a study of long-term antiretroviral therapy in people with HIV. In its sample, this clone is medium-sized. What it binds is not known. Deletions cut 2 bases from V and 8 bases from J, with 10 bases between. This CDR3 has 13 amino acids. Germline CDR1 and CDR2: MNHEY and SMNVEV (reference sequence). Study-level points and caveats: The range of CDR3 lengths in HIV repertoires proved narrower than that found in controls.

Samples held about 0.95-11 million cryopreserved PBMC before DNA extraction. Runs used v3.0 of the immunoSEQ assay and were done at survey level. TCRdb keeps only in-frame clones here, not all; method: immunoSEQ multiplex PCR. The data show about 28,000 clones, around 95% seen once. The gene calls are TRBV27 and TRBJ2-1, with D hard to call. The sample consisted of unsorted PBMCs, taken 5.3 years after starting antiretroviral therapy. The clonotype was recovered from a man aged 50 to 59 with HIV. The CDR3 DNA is TGTGCCAGCAGTTTAGCCACGGGCTATGAGCAGTTCTTC. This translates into CASSLATGYEQFF.